Listed here are 17 T cell receptor beta chains from one sample, sequenced in a study of OX40 agonist ivuxolimab in advanced cancers. Clones were read by immunoSEQ multiplex PCR, and TCRdb kept only the in-frame ones, dropping some. The sample lists about 77,000 clones; roughly 91% were seen once. The input for sequencing was CD4+ or CD8+ T cells sorted from blood, taken in a trial of the OX40 agonist ivuxolimab. These TCRs come from an adult with an advanced solid tumor such as melanoma, head and neck, liver or kidney cancer.

This chain joins TRBV7-9 and TRBJ1-5; D ambiguous. This CDR3 has 14 residues. CDR1 is SEHNR, CDR2 FQNEAQ, per germline (reference sequence). V was pared by 5 bases and J by 2 bases, with 10 bases between. The CDR3 nucleotides are TGTGCCAGCAGCAGAAGCGGGGGCAATCAGCCCCAGCATTTT. It encodes CASSRSGGNQPQHF.

The chain employs TRBV27 and TRBJ1-2; maybe TRBD1 (5 bases). Germline loops: CDR1 MNHEY, CDR2 SMNVEV (reference sequence). The CDR3 contains 14 residues. The V and J ends lost 7 bases and 8 bases respectively, with 20 bases between them. In DNA, the CDR3 is TGTGCCAGCACCCCCTTAACGCCGGGGGGAGGCTACACCTTC. This encodes CASTPLTPGGGYTF.

The chain joins TRBV4-1 to TRBJ1-1; TRBD1 might be the D (5 bases). CDR1 and CDR2 (germline): MGHRA, YSYEKL. V lost 5 bases, J lost 1 base, and 20 bases lay in between. The length of the CDR3 is 17 residues. Written as DNA, the CDR3 is TGCGCCAGCAGCTTCCACCCGAGAAACAGGAAGAACACTGAAGCTTTCTTT. It encodes CASSFHPRNRKNTEAFF.

This CDR3 reads CATSRGGGRFTDTQYF. The CDR3 coding sequence is TGTGCCACCAGCAGAGGGGGGGGCCGGTTCACAGATACGCAGTATTTT. The chain joins TRBV15 to TRBJ2-3; D perhaps matches TRBD2 (7 bases). Trimming pared 1 base from V and 2 bases from J, leaving 13 bases between. The length of the CDR3 is 16 residues. Germline lookup yields CDR1 LNHNV and CDR2 YYDKDF (reference sequence).

The rearrangement joins TRBV6-5 to TRBJ1-1, with 7 bases matching TRBD1. This CDR3 region has 14 residues. In germline, CDR1 is MNHEY, CDR2 SVGAGI. Trimming cost V 2 bases and J 7 bases; bases outside gene matches: 7. Here the CDR3 DNA reads TGTGCCAGCAGTTACGGACAGGAGGTTAGTGAAGCTTTCTTT. Protein product: CASSYGQEVSEAFF.

V usage is TRBV10-2 and J usage is TRBJ2-6, with unresolved D. The ends were cut back, 4 bases at V and 2 bases at J, with 9 bases in the middle. Germline assignment: CDR1 WSHSY and CDR2 SAAADI. The CDR3 runs 15 residues. The CDR3 DNA sequence: TGCGCCAGCAGTGGCGTCCCAACTGGGGCCAACGTCCTGACTTTC. Its translation: CASSGVPTGANVLTF.

V gene TRBV28 combines with J gene TRBJ1-3, with TRBD1 matching 7 bases. CDR3 length: 14 residues. Germline lookup yields CDR1 MDHEN and CDR2 SYDVKM. V trimming: 8 bases; J trimming: 4 bases; junction bases outside the gene matches: 8. The CDR3 protein is CASRTGQRGNTIYF. CDR3 sequence (DNA): TGTGCCAGCCGGACAGGCCAAAGAGGAAACACCATATATTTT.

The chain links TRBV10-3 to TRBJ1-6; D gene unclear. V was shortened by 3 bases and J by 2 bases, with 8 bases between the two germline ends. The germline V gene has CDR1 ENHRY and CDR2 SYGVKD. The length of the CDR3 is 15 residues. As DNA, the CDR3 is TGTGCCATCAGTGACCTTGGTACCTATAATTCACCCCTCCACTTT. Protein sequence: CAISDLGTYNSPLHF.

The rearrangement links TRBV5-1 to TRBJ2-7, with TRBD2 identical over 8 bases. J lost 3 bases, V lost 5 bases, and 10 bases had no gene match. This CDR3 spans 15 amino acids. Germline loops: CDR1 SGHRS, CDR2 YFSETQ. In DNA, the CDR3 is TGCGCCAGCAGAGAGACGGCGGGGGGCGTCTACGAGCAGTACTTC. It codes for CASRETAGGVYEQYF.

The chain uses TRBV2 and TRBJ1-4, with D unclear. V was trimmed by 10 bases and J by 5 bases, leaving 17 bases between them. CDR1 is SNHLY and CDR2 is FYNNEI in the germline V gene. The CDR3 extends over 14 amino acids. CDR3 sequence: CATQPASLNEKLFF. The CDR3 DNA follows: TGTGCCACTCAGCCAGCATCTTTGAATGAAAAACTGTTTTTT. Variable domain in full (rest from reference TRBV2 and TRBJ1-4): EPEVTQTPSHQVTQMGQEVILRCVPISNHLYFYWYRQILGQKVEFLVSFYNNEISEKSEIFDDQFSVERPDGSNFTLKIRSTKLEDSAMYFCATQPASLNEKLFFGSGTQLSVL.

The rearrangement links TRBV6-8 to TRBJ1-6; the D gene is possibly TRBD1 (6 bases). V was shortened by 11 bases and J by 13 bases, with 18 bases between the two germline ends. CDR1 and CDR2 from the germline V gene are MNHGY and SAAAGT. This CDR3 has 12 residues. The CDR3 DNA follows: TGTGCCCCCCCCAGGGGCAGCGGGCCCCTCCACTTT. Translated, it gives CAPPRGSGPLHF.

As regards this clone: The same CDR3 can be traced to other DNA sequences in this sample. The rearrangement uses TRBV10-3 and TRBJ2-2; tentatively, D is TRBD2 (6 bases). The CDR3 is made up of 15 amino acids. Deletions cut 7 bases from V and 4 bases from J, with 16 bases between. Per germline, CDR1 ENHRY and CDR2 SYGVKD. CDR3 loop: CAINGAGRGTGELFF. In nucleotides, the CDR3 is TGTGCCATCAATGGGGCGGGGCGGGGCACCGGGGAGCTGTTTTTT.

The chain joins TRBV11-3 to TRBJ2-1; TRBD2 matches at 10 bases. The CDR3 contains 13 residues. The V gene end was trimmed by 5 bases and the J gene end by 15 bases; junction bases not matched to a gene: 10. Germline V lookup: CDR1 SGHNT, CDR2 YENEEA. In DNA form, the CDR3 reads TGTGCCAGCAGCCCCCTATCTAGCGGGAGTCCGTTCTTC. Amino acid sequence: CASSPLSSGSPFF.

This clone was found a few times. The V gene is TRBV9, the J gene TRBJ1-2; D is unclear. Germline V gene lookup returns CDR1 SGDLS and CDR2 YYNGEE. This CDR3 has 13 residues. Trimming took off 1 base at V and 13 bases at J, with 17 bases between the two ends. In nucleotides, the CDR3 is TGTGCCAGCAGCGTATCGTCAGGAATGATGCTCACCTTC. Translating it yields CASSVSSGMMLTF. Together with reference TRBV9 and TRBJ1-2, the CDR3 gives the full variable domain: DSGVTQTPKHLITATGQRVTLRCSPRSGDLSVYWYQQSLDQGLQFLIQYYNGEERAKGNILERFSAQQFPDLHSELNLSSLELGDSALYFCASSVSSGMMLTFGSGTRLTVV.

This clone occurred a few times. This rearrangement joins TRBV5-6 to TRBJ1-1, with D possibly TRBD1 on 6 matching bases. Germline V lookup: CDR1 SGHDT, CDR2 YYEEEE. V was clipped by 0 bases and J by 3 bases, with 12 bases between them. CDR3 length: 15 residues. The CDR3 protein is CASSLGGGLDTEAFF. The CDR3 bases are TGTGCCAGCAGCTTGGGTGGGGGGCTGGACACTGAAGCTTTCTTT.

The J gene is TRBJ1-3, the V gene TRBV28; 8 nucleotides align to TRBD1. V trimming: 7 bases; J trimming: 5 bases; junction bases outside the gene matches: 4. Per germline, CDR1 MDHEN and CDR2 SYDVKM. This CDR3 has 13 amino acids. DNA for the CDR3: TGTGCCAGCAAACAGGGGGTCAGAAACACCATATATTTT. It encodes CASKQGVRNTIYF.

The chain couples TRBV14 to TRBJ1-1; D is possibly TRBD1 (5 bases). Per the germline V gene, CDR1 is SGHDN and CDR2 is FVKESK. Trimming took 4 bases from V and 3 from J, leaving 15 bases between them. CDR3 length: 15 residues. The CDR3 spells CASSRGARPDTEAFF. CDR3 bases: TGTGCCAGCAGCCGAGGGGCAAGACCGGACACTGAAGCTTTCTTT.